This note documents a single TCR beta chain sequence. Antigen specificity is unknown. Those patients who had chemo-refractory metastatic non-small-cell lung cancer were given focal radiation along with CTLA-4 blockade through ipilimumab. Germline CDR1 reads LNHNV; CDR2 reads YYDKDF (reference sequence). This CDR3 has 18 residues. The V and J ends lost 4 bases and 4 bases, in that order; junction bases with no gene match: 14. Sequenced by immunoSEQ multiplex PCR; TCRdb stores in-frame clones only, minus some. The data hold tens of thousands of clones, with about 80% observed a single time. These data belong to a study of radiotherapy plus CTLA-4 blockade in lung cancer. In the study overall: Disease control was achieved by less than 40% of patients, and objective responses by 15% to 20%. Study results and limitations: Radiotherapy plus ipilimumab was followed by expansion in blood of tumor-derived TCR clones. How blood T cell clones changed early, along with interferon-beta, reportedly forecast response best.

The V and J genes are TRBV15 and TRBJ2-1, with 9 nucleotides matching TRBD1. This material consisted of peripheral blood, taken from a patient treated with radiotherapy plus ipilimumab. The clonotype was recovered from a human donor with non-small cell lung cancer that progressed on radiotherapy plus ipilimumab. DNA of the CDR3: TGTGCCACCAGCAAGCTTGACCGCGGGACAGGGATTTACAATGAGCAGTTCTTC. Protein product: CATSKLDRGTGIYNEQFF.